These 18 T cell receptor beta chains were sequenced from one sample in a study of blood T cell repertoires in COVID-19. Here immunoSEQ multiplex PCR was the method, and the copy in TCRdb shows in-frame clones only, minus some. The repertoire consists of 150,000 to 200,000 clones, with roughly 83% occurring once and the leading ten covering more than 1.5%. Source material: peripheral blood. The receptors stem from a human donor in a cohort sampled during active COVID-19.

This clone has just a few counts. V gene TRBV19 combines with J gene TRBJ2-7; the match to TRBD1 covers 11 bases. The CDR3 sequence is 16 residues long. V gave up 1 base and J gave up 4 bases; unmatched junction bases: 6. The germline V gene encodes CDR1 LNHDA and CDR2 SQIVND (reference sequence). DNA for the CDR3: TGTGCCAGTAGTATAGGAGGACAGGGGGCGAAGTACGAGCAGTACTTC. The encoded protein is CASSIGGQGAKYEQYF.

The rearrangement links TRBV7-9 to TRBJ2-5; 9 bases map to TRBD1. The CDR3 has 15 amino acids. V trimming: 1 base; J trimming: 0 bases; junction bases outside the gene matches: 0. Germline-derived CDR1 and CDR2 are SEHNR and FQNEAQ (reference sequence). The CDR3 DNA reads as TGTGCCAGCAGCTTAGGGACAGGGGACCAAGAGACCCAGTACTTC. Translation gives CASSLGTGDQETQYF.

This clone was detected only once. The V gene is TRBV4-3, the J gene TRBJ2-3, with a weak D call TRBD1 (6 bases). V dropped 1 base and J dropped 1 base, with 9 bases sitting between them. The CDR3 is made up of 15 amino acids. Per germline, CDR1 LGHNA and CDR2 YSLEER. The CDR3 region has the DNA TGCGCCAGCAGCCAAGTAGGGGGAGGCACAGATACGCAGTATTTT. It is translated as CASSQVGGGTDTQYF.

The chain recombines TRBV6-4 with TRBJ2-1, with 11 bases that match TRBD2. This CDR3 is built from 15 residues. The trim removed 3 bases at V and 2 bases at J, leaving 0 bases unmatched. Germline V gene lookup returns CDR1 MRHNA and CDR2 SNTAGT. The chain's CDR3 is CASSDSGGAYNEQFF. The CDR3, as DNA: TGTGCCAGCAGTGATAGCGGGGGGGCCTACAATGAGCAGTTCTTC.

The chain recombines TRBV6-2 or TRBV6-3 with TRBJ2-1, with 9 bases matching TRBD1. This CDR3 is built from 15 residues. The V gene's germline CDR1 is MNHEY and CDR2 SVGEGT. With 2 bases clipped from V and 8 bases from J, the junction kept 7 bases outside the gene matches. The CDR3 nucleotides read TGTGCCAGCAGTTACGCTGACAGGGGGGGCTATGAGCAGTTCTTC. It codes for CASSYADRGGYEQFF.

The chain carries TRBV18 and TRBJ1-5; 7 bases line up with TRBD1. Germline loops: CDR1 KGHSH, CDR2 LQKENI. J was trimmed by 7 bases and V by 4 bases; bases with no gene match: 10. CDR3 length: 15 amino acids. The DNA for the CDR3 is TGTGCCAGCTCACTATCGACAGGGTTCGGGCAGCCCCAGCATTTT. Translation gives CASSLSTGFGQPQHF.

The genes are TRBV23-1 and TRBJ2-7; the match to TRBD1 covers 11 bases. TRBV23-1 is known as an ORF, though its function is uncertain. This CDR3 comprises 15 residues. The junction had 4 bases not matched to a gene; V was cut back by 5 bases and J by 1 base. The CDR3: CASSCGTGGSYEQYF. The CDR3 nucleotides read TGCGCCAGCAGTTGCGGGACAGGGGGTTCCTACGAGCAGTACTTC.

The V call is TRBV20-1, the J call TRBJ1-5; possible D gene TRBD1, 6 bases. CDR1 and CDR2 (germline): DFQATT, SNEGSKA (reference sequence). The CDR3 has 12 residues. Deletions cut 3 bases from V and 8 bases from J, with 11 bases between. The DNA for the CDR3 is TGCAGTGCTAGTTCCAGGGGAGAGCCCCAGCATTTT. Encoded protein: CSASSRGEPQHF.

The chain joins TRBV4-2 to TRBJ1-2; D is unclear. The CDR3 totals 13 residues. V shed 1 base and J shed 7 bases, with 10 bases lying between them. CDR1 LGHNA and CDR2 YNFKEQ come from the germline V gene. CDR3 bases: TGTGCCAGCAGCCAAGGAGGGAATAGTGGCTACACCTTC. Translation gives CASSQGGNSGYTF.

This clone came up once. The chain uses TRBV7-9 and TRBJ2-7, with 7 bases fitting TRBD2. The length of the CDR3 is 12 residues. Germline CDR1 and CDR2: SEHNR and FQNEAQ (reference sequence). V was pared by 1 base and J by 12 bases, with 6 bases of the junction left unmatched. The CDR3 loop is CASSLDGGSRYF. The CDR3 DNA follows: TGTGCCAGCAGCTTAGACGGCGGGAGTAGGTACTTC. The whole variable domain, filled in from reference TRBV7-9 and TRBJ2-7, reads DTGVSQNPRHKITKRGQNVTFRCDPISEHNRLYWYRQTLGQGPEFLTYFQNEAQLEKSRLLSDRFSAERPKGSFSTLEIQRTEQGDSAMYLCASSLDGGSRYFGPGTRLTVT.

This clone was seen a handful of times. This rearrangement joins TRBV10-1 to TRBJ2-7; 7 positions agree with TRBD2. V trimming: 0 bases; J trimming: 6 bases; junction bases outside the gene matches: 2. The CDR3 is 13 residues long. CDR1 is WNHNN, CDR2 SYGVQD, per germline (reference sequence). The CDR3 protein is CASSESGGVEQYF. The CDR3 region has the DNA TGCGCCAGCAGTGAGTCGGGGGGGGTCGAGCAGTACTTC.

The chain employs TRBV5-4 and TRBJ2-7; 7 bases align to TRBD1. The CDR3 extends over 14 amino acids. V trimming: 0 bases; J trimming: 0 bases; junction bases outside the gene matches: 0. Germline V CDR1 and CDR2: SGHNT, YYREEE (reference sequence). The CDR3, as DNA: TGTGCCAGCAGCTTGGGACAGGGCTCCTACGAGCAGTACTTC. This gives the protein CASSLGQGSYEQYF.

The gene calls are TRBV10-2 and TRBJ2-2, with D possibly TRBD1 on 6 matching bases. V was clipped by 8 bases and J by 2 bases, with 9 bases between them. CDR3 size: 13 residues. CDR1 WSHSY and CDR2 SAAADI come from the germline V gene. The CDR3 loop reads CASRDINTGELFF. CDR3 sequence (DNA): TGCGCCAGCCGGGACATAAACACCGGGGAGCTGTTTTTT.

The chain is built from TRBV12-3 or TRBV12-4 and TRBJ2-1, with a possible D match to TRBD1 (6 bases). This CDR3 spans 12 amino acids. The V end was cut by 4 bases, the J end by 13 bases, with 14 bases between. CDR3 residues: CASSSTPGDQFF. For the CDR3, the DNA is TGTGCCAGCAGTTCGACACCAGGGGACCAGTTCTTC.

The gene calls are TRBV27 and TRBJ1-3, with 7 bases that match TRBD1. The germline gives CDR1 MNHEY, CDR2 SMNVEV (reference sequence). The CDR3 extends over 16 amino acids. The trim removed 0 bases at V and 4 bases at J, leaving 6 bases unmatched. CDR3 coding DNA: TGTGCCAGCAGTTTATCGGGAGACAGGGCAGGAAACACCATATATTTT. Protein: CASSLSGDRAGNTIYF.

The CDR3 DNA reads as TGTGCCAGCAGTGCGGACAGGGGTATCGGGGAGCTGTTTTTT. Translated: CASSADRGIGELFF. The chain links TRBV6-4 to TRBJ2-2; 9 positions agree with TRBD1. Germline values: CDR1 MRHNA, CDR2 SNTAGT. Losses at the gene ends were 4 bases for V and 7 bases for J; bases not matched to a gene: 4. The CDR3 is made up of 14 amino acids.

This clone was picked up a small number of times. The rearrangement uses TRBV28 and TRBJ2-1; D possibly corresponds to TRBD2 (5 bases). Germline CDR1 is MDHEN and CDR2 is SYDVKM. This CDR3 is built from 14 residues. V lost 3 bases and J 10 bases, leaving 16 bases between the germline ends. This chain's CDR3 is CASSFRIKRLEQFF. Written as DNA, the CDR3 is TGTGCCAGCAGTTTTAGGATAAAGAGACTAGAGCAGTTCTTC.

This chain uses TRBV6-2 or TRBV6-3 with TRBJ1-5; a weak D match, TRBD1 (6 bases). Trimming shortened V by 0 bases and J by 4 bases, and 16 bases separated the two germline ends. The CDR3 sequence is 17 residues long. CDR1 and CDR2 from the germline V gene are MNHEY and SVGEGT. CDR3 residues: CASSYSGTSGPNQPQHF. For the CDR3, the DNA is TGTGCCAGCAGTTACTCCGGGACATCCGGCCCAAATCAGCCCCAGCATTTT.